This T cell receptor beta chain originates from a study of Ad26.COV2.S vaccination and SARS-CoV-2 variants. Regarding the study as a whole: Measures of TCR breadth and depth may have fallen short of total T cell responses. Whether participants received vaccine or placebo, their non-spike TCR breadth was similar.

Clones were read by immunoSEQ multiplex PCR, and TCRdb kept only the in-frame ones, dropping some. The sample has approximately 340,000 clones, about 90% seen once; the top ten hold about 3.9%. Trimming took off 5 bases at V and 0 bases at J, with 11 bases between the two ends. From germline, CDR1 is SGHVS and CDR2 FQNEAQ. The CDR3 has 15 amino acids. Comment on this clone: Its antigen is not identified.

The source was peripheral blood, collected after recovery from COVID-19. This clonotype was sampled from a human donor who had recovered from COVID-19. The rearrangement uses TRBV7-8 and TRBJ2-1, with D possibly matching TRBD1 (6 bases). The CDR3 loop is CASSPPQGSYNEQFF. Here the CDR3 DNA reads TGTGCCAGCAGCCCGCCACAGGGCTCCTACAATGAGCAGTTCTTC.